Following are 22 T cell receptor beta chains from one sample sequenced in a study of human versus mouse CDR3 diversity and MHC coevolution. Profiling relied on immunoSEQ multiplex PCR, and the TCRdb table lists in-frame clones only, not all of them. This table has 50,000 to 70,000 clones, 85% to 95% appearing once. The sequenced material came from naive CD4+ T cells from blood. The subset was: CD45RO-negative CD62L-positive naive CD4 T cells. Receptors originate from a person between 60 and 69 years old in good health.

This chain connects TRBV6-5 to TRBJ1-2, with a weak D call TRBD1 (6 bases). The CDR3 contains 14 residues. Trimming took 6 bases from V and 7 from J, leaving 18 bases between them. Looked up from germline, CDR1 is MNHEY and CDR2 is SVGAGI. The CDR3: CASSSLHRGTGYTF. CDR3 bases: TGTGCCAGCAGCTCCCTCCATAGGGGGACTGGCTACACCTTC.

The CDR3 DNA follows: TGTGCCAGCGGCAAGACTAGCGGCGGCCCAGATACGCAGTATTTT. Translation gives CASGKTSGGPDTQYF. The rearrangement uses TRBV5-4 and TRBJ2-3; 9 positions match TRBD2. Germline V gives CDR1 SGHNT, CDR2 YYREEE (reference sequence). After removal of 7 bases from V and 4 bases from J, the junction contained 10 bases not matched to a gene. This CDR3 is built from 15 residues.

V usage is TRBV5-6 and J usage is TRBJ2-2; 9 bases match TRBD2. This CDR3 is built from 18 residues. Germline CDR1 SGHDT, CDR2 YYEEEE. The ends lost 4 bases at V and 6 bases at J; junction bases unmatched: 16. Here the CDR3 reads CASSPLVGLGGRAGELFF. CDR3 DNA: TGTGCCAGCAGCCCGCTGGTGGGGCTCGGCGGGAGGGCCGGGGAGCTGTTTTTT.

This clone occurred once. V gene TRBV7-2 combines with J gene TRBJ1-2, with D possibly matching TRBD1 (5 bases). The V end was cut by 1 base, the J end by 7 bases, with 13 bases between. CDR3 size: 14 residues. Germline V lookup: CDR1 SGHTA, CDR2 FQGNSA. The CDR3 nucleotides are TGTGCCAGCAGCTTAGTGGCAGGGATCGGTGGCTACACCTTC. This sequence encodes CASSLVAGIGGYTF.

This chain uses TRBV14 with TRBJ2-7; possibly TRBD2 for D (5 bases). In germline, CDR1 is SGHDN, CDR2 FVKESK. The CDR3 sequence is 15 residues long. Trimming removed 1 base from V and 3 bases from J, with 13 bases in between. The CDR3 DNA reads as TGTGCCAGCAGCCAAGGCGGCGGGTCGGTCTACGAGCAGTACTTC. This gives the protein CASSQGGGSVYEQYF.

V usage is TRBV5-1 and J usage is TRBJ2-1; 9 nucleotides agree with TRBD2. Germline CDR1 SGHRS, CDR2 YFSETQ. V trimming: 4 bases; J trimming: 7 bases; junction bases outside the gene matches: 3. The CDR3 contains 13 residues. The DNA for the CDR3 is TGCGCCAGCAGCCCGCGGGGGGGGAATGAGCAGTTCTTC. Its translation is CASSPRGGNEQFF.

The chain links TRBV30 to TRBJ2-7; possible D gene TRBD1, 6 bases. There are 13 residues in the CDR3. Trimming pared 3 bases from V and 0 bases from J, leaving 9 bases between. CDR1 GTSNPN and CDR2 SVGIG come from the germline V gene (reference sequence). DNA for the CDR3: TGTGCCTGGAGGAGGGGGAGCTCCTACGAGCAGTACTTC. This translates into CAWRRGSSYEQYF.

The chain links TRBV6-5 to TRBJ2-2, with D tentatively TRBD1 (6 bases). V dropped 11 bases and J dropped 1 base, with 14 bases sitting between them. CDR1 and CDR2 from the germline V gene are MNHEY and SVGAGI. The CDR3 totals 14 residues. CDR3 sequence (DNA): TGTGCCTCCGTAGGGGGTCAGAACACCGGGGAGCTGTTTTTT. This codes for CASVGGQNTGELFF.

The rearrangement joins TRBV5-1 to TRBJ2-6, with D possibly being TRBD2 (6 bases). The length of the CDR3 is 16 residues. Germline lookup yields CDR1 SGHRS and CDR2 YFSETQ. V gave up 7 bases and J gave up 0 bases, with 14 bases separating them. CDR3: CASAMGGSSGANVLTF. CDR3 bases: TGCGCCAGCGCCATGGGAGGCTCCTCTGGGGCCAACGTCCTGACTTTC.

CDR3 nucleotide sequence: TGTGCCACCAGCAAACAGGCGACAGAGACCCAGTACTTC. It codes for CATSKQATETQYF. The rearrangement links TRBV15 to TRBJ2-5; D might be TRBD1 (5 bases). Germline V lookup: CDR1 LNHNV, CDR2 YYDKDF (reference sequence). V was shortened by 4 bases and J by 4 bases, with 10 bases between the two germline ends. CDR3 length: 13 residues.

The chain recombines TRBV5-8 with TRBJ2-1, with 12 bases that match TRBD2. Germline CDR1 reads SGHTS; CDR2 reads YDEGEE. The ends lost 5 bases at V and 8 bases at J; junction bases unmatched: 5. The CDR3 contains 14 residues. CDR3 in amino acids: CASRRLAGEYEQFF. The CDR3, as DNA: TGTGCCAGCAGGCGACTAGCGGGAGAATATGAGCAGTTCTTC.

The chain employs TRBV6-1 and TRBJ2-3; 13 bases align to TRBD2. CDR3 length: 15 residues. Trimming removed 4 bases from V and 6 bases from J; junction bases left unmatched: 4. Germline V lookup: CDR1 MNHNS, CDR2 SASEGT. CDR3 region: CASSGTSGSRDTQYF. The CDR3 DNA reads TGTGCCAGCAGTGGGACTAGCGGGAGCAGGGATACGCAGTATTTT.

The CDR3 protein is CASSIGLAGVWLWVSYEQYF. For the CDR3, the DNA is TGTGCCAGTAGTATAGGGCTAGCGGGAGTTTGGTTATGGGTATCCTACGAGCAGTACTTC. This chain links TRBV19 with TRBJ2-7; TRBD2 matches at 10 bases. The germline CDR1 and CDR2 sequences are LNHDA and SQIVND (reference sequence). Trimming removed 1 base from V and 1 base from J; junction bases left unmatched: 16. The CDR3 loop spans 20 amino acids. Looking up the rest from reference TRBV19 and TRBJ2-7 gives the full variable domain: DGGITQSPKYLFRKEGQNVTLSCEQNLNHDAMYWYRQDPGQGLRLIYYSQIVNDFQKGDIAEGYSVSREKKESFPLTVTSAQKNPTAFYLCASSIGLAGVWLWVSYEQYFGPGTRLTVT.

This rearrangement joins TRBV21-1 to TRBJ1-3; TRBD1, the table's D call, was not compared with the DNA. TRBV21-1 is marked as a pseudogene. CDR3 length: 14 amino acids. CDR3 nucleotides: TGTGCCAGCAGCAAAGGGACAGGGGGAAACACCATATATTTT. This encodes CASSKGTGGNTIYF.

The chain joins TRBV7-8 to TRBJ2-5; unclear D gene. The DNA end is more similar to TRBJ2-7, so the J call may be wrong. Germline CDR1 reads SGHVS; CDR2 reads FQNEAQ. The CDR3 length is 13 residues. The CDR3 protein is CASSSPVGYEQYF. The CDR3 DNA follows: TGTGCCAGCAGCTCCCCCGTGGGCTACGAGCAGTACTTC.

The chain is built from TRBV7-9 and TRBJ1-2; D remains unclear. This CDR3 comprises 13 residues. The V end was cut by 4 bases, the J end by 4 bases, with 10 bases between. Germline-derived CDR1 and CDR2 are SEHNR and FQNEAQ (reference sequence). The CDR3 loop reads CASSSLTPYGYTF. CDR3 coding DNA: TGTGCCAGCAGCTCCCTTACACCCTATGGCTACACCTTC. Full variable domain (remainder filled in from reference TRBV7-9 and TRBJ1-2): DTGVSQNPRHKITKRGQNVTFRCDPISEHNRLYWYRQTLGQGPEFLTYFQNEAQLEKSRLLSDRFSAERPKGSFSTLEIQRTEQGDSAMYLCASSSLTPYGYTFGSGTRLTVV.

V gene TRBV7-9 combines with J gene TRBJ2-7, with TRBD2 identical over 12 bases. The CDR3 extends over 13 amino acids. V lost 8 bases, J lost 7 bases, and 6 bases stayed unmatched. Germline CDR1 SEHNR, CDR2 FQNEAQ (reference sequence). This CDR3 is CASVRTSGTEQYF. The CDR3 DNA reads TGTGCCAGCGTCCGGACTAGCGGGACTGAGCAGTACTTC. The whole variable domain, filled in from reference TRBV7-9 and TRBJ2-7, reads DTGVSQNPRHKITKRGQNVTFRCDPISEHNRLYWYRQTLGQGPEFLTYFQNEAQLEKSRLLSDRFSAERPKGSFSTLEIQRTEQGDSAMYLCASVRTSGTEQYFGPGTRLTVT.

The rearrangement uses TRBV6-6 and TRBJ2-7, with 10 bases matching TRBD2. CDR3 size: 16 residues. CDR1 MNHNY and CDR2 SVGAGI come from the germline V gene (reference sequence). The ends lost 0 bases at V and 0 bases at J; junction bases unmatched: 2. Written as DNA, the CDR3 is TGTGCCAGCAGTTACTCCGGACTAGCGGACTCCTACGAGCAGTACTTC. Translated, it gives CASSYSGLADSYEQYF.

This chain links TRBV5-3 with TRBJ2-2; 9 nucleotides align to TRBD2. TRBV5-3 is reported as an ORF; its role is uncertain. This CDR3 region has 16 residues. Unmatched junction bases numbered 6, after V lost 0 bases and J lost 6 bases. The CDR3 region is CARSLATSGWAGELFF. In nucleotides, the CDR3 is TGTGCCAGAAGCTTGGCCACTAGCGGGTGGGCCGGGGAGCTGTTTTTT.

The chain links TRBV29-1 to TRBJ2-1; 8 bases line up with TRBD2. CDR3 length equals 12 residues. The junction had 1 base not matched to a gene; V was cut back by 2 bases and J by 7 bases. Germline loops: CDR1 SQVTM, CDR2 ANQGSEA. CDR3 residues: CSVERGGNEQFF. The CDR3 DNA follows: TGCAGCGTTGAACGGGGGGGAAATGAGCAGTTCTTC.

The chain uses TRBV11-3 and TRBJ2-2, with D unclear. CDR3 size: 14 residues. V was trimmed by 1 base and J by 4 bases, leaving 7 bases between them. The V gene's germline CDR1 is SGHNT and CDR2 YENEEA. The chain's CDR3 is CASSLVSGTGELFF. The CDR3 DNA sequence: TGTGCCAGCAGCTTAGTTTCGGGCACCGGGGAGCTGTTTTTT.

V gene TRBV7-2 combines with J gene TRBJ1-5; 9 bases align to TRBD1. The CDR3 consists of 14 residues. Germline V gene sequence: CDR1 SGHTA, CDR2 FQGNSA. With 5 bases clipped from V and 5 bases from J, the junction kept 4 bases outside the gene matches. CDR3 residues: CASSQGQGYQPQHF. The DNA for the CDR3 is TGTGCCAGCAGCCAAGGACAGGGGTATCAGCCCCAGCATTTT.